These T cell receptor beta chains were read from a single sample in a study of T-cell reconstitution after alpha-beta-depleted transplantation in children. TCRdb called the PCR reads again in MiXCR, with one record for every CDR3 protein. Of around 960,000 distinct CDR3 sequences listed, about 29% were seen once; the top ten hold about 28%. The sequences come from PBMCs, mostly from graft donor cells, collected 360 days after TCRalphabeta/CD19-depleted stem cell transplant. The source of these receptors is a boy less than two years old who had a stem cell transplant for SCID, so the T cells may come from the graft donor. CDR3s include the opening cysteine and the closing phenylalanine or tryptophan. The order of the fields is V gene, D gene, J gene, CDR3 protein. D genes are given only for firm matches.

v_call: TRBV5-1; d_call: NA; j_call: TRBJ2-1; cdr3_aa: CASSLWRNSYNEQFF
v_call: TRBV7-6; d_call: NA; j_call: TRBJ2-3; cdr3_aa: CASSPLLTGGGTDTQYF
v_call: TRBV5-1; d_call: TRBD2; j_call: TRBJ2-2; cdr3_aa: CASSLTTGGGNTGELFF
v_call: TRBV4-1; d_call: TRBD1; j_call: TRBJ2-3; cdr3_aa: CASSQVGTGQYF
v_call: TRBV5-1; d_call: NA; j_call: TRBJ2-1; cdr3_aa: CASNFVRLNEQFF
v_call: TRBV11-2; d_call: NA; j_call: TRBJ2-4; cdr3_aa: CASSSRGMGTVAKNIQYF
v_call: TRBV20-1; d_call: NA; j_call: TRBJ2-7; cdr3_aa: CSASPRQDPPYEQYF
v_call: TRBV6-2/TRBV6-3; d_call: TRBD2; j_call: TRBJ2-7; cdr3_aa: CASSYPGEGDEQYF
v_call: TRBV14; d_call: TRBD2; j_call: TRBJ2-2; cdr3_aa: CASSQVGGRTRLGSGELFF
v_call: TRBV10-3; d_call: TRBD2; j_call: TRBJ2-6; cdr3_aa: CAIKDGTSGSGANVLTF
v_call: TRBV20-1; d_call: NA; j_call: TRBJ1-1; cdr3_aa: CSARGQGISNTEAFF
v_call: TRBV4-3; d_call: NA; j_call: TRBJ2-7; cdr3_aa: CASSQVGGAYSYEQYF
v_call: TRBV28; d_call: NA; j_call: TRBJ2-4; cdr3_aa: CASSAAGYSGTRVRIQYF
v_call: TRBV6-1; d_call: NA; j_call: TRBJ2-3; cdr3_aa: CASRWAGALPDTQYF
v_call: TRBV5-1; d_call: NA; j_call: TRBJ2-5; cdr3_aa: CASSWGWETQYF
v_call: TRBV6-5; d_call: TRBD1; j_call: TRBJ1-1; cdr3_aa: CASTADRVRTEAFF
v_call: TRBV7-2; d_call: TRBD1; j_call: TRBJ2-3; cdr3_aa: CASSLRFSGQGSTDTQYF
v_call: TRBV9; d_call: TRBD1; j_call: TRBJ2-1; cdr3_aa: CASSPLLGQGGFF
v_call: TRBV12-3/TRBV12-4; d_call: NA; j_call: TRBJ1-4; cdr3_aa: CASSLGWEKLFF
v_call: TRBV4-1; d_call: TRBD2; j_call: TRBJ2-1; cdr3_aa: CASSQTLAGGNNEQFF
v_call: TRBV10-2; d_call: NA; j_call: TRBJ2-7; cdr3_aa: CASSDLRSYEQYF
v_call: TRBV4-1; d_call: NA; j_call: TRBJ1-5; cdr3_aa: CASSLGWGPGGNQPQHF
v_call: TRBV4-1; d_call: NA; j_call: TRBJ2-3; cdr3_aa: CASSQDRSRTDTQYF
v_call: TRBV28; d_call: NA; j_call: TRBJ1-5; cdr3_aa: CASSTNQPQHF
v_call: TRBV5-1; d_call: NA; j_call: TRBJ2-3; cdr3_aa: CASSLGWGMDTDTQYF
v_call: TRBV5-1; d_call: TRBD2; j_call: TRBJ2-1; cdr3_aa: CASSFPSGDNEQFF
v_call: TRBV2; d_call: NA; j_call: TRBJ2-7; cdr3_aa: CASSEGAYYEQYF
v_call: TRBV20-1; d_call: TRBD2; j_call: TRBJ2-7; cdr3_aa: CSARLGGSGEQYF
v_call: TRBV10-2; d_call: TRBD2; j_call: TRBJ2-7; cdr3_aa: CASSAGRGSYEQYF
v_call: TRBV18; d_call: NA; j_call: TRBJ2-1; cdr3_aa: CASSAQPYNEQFF
v_call: TRBV5-1; d_call: NA; j_call: TRBJ1-1; cdr3_aa: CASSLVVRQGYSNGNTEAFF
v_call: TRBV12-3/TRBV12-4; d_call: TRBD1; j_call: TRBJ1-5; cdr3_aa: CASSATGGGGQPQHF
v_call: TRBV5-1; d_call: NA; j_call: TRBJ2-3; cdr3_aa: CASSLDLGGPTDTQYF
v_call: TRBV5-6; d_call: NA; j_call: TRBJ1-1; cdr3_aa: CASSLAGADGGTEAFF
v_call: TRBV6-5; d_call: NA; j_call: TRBJ2-1; cdr3_aa: CASSYDFPVLSYNEQFF
v_call: TRBV15; d_call: NA; j_call: TRBJ2-3; cdr3_aa: CATSTPGAPDTQYF
v_call: TRBV9; d_call: TRBD2; j_call: TRBJ2-5; cdr3_aa: CASIWTSVVQETQYF
v_call: TRBV28; d_call: NA; j_call: TRBJ1-2; cdr3_aa: CASSSGLVYGYTF
v_call: TRBV10-3; d_call: TRBD1; j_call: TRBJ1-2; cdr3_aa: CAIRGQGANYGYTF
v_call: TRBV20-1; d_call: NA; j_call: TRBJ2-7; cdr3_aa: CSALTGIPGNEQYF
v_call: TRBV5-1; d_call: TRBD1; j_call: TRBJ1-1; cdr3_aa: CASSRFTGARNTEAFF
v_call: TRBV12-3/TRBV12-4; d_call: NA; j_call: TRBJ2-7; cdr3_aa: CASSGIRPYEQYF
v_call: TRBV27; d_call: NA; j_call: TRBJ1-6; cdr3_aa: CASSLVPDPLTSPLHF
v_call: TRBV24-1; d_call: NA; j_call: TRBJ2-3; cdr3_aa: CATARDATTDTQYF
v_call: TRBV12-3/TRBV12-4; d_call: NA; j_call: TRBJ2-4; cdr3_aa: CASTDATNIQYF
v_call: TRBV12-3/TRBV12-4; d_call: NA; j_call: TRBJ1-1; cdr3_aa: CASSLLEAYTEAFF
v_call: TRBV29-1; d_call: TRBD2; j_call: TRBJ2-3; cdr3_aa: CSVPLAGVGDTQYF
v_call: TRBV27; d_call: NA; j_call: TRBJ1-6; cdr3_aa: CASSWMGSNSPLHF
v_call: TRBV10-2; d_call: NA; j_call: TRBJ2-7; cdr3_aa: CASSESNEQYF
v_call: TRBV7-3; d_call: TRBD1; j_call: TRBJ1-2; cdr3_aa: CASRGQGSNYGYTF
v_call: TRBV9; d_call: TRBD2; j_call: TRBJ2-3; cdr3_aa: CASSPDAGGHHTDTQYF
v_call: TRBV2; d_call: TRBD1; j_call: TRBJ2-7; cdr3_aa: CASRKGQAELQYF
v_call: TRBV28; d_call: NA; j_call: TRBJ1-3; cdr3_aa: CASTTQGSGNTIYF
v_call: TRBV10-3; d_call: NA; j_call: TRBJ1-1; cdr3_aa: CAISGGGSAEAFF
v_call: TRBV29-1; d_call: TRBD2; j_call: TRBJ2-7; cdr3_aa: CSVRTGTNSYEQYF